This entry describes one T cell receptor beta chain. Its specificity is not known. Combined were second doses at about 4 or about 12 weeks. The sample is drawn from a study of T cell responses to AZD1222 COVID-19 vaccine. Study-wide results and caveats: Sampled repertoires all dated from after the peak T cell response.

Trimming cost V 4 bases and J 5 bases, with 18 bases left between them. From germline, CDR1 is SGHDT and CDR2 YYEEEE. The CDR3 is made up of 15 amino acids. The protocol was immunoSEQ multiplex PCR, while the TCRdb copy is restricted to in-frame clones and leaves out a portion. Among some 150,000 clones, 92% were seen once, and the ten largest hold roughly 3.5%. This TCR was sampled from an adult who received the AZD1222 COVID-19 vaccine. The rearrangement uses TRBV5-6 and TRBJ2-5; either TRBD1 or TRBD2 may fit D (7 bases each). The material was peripheral blood, obtained 28 days after the second AZD1222 dose. As DNA, the CDR3 is TGTGCCAGCAGCCCCCAGGGAGGGGGCGGGGAGACCCAGTACTTC. As protein: CASSPQGGGGETQYF.